This T cell receptor (beta chain) was sequenced for a study of shared clonotypes between healthy human individuals. Study conclusions and caveats: Incomplete sequencing of sorted subsets was indicated by rarefaction despite large depth. Shared clonotypes across all four donors exceeded non-shared ones in generation probability. A small donor pool kept down the genetic and exposure-history diversity that was represented.

Concerning this clone itself: Its cognate antigen is unknown.

Germline loops: CDR1 SQVTM, CDR2 ANQGSEA. The junction had 5 bases not matched to a gene; V was cut back by 6 bases and J by 4 bases. The CDR3 consists of 12 residues. This table comes from immunoSEQ multiplex PCR, and its TCRdb copy is limited to in-frame clones, with some not included. The sample lists approximately 2.1 million clones, approximately 95% occurring once. The TCR was taken from a man aged 18 to 29 in good health. Some clones in this sample may be carry-over from other donors' samples. This chain links TRBV29-1 with TRBJ2-5; TRBD2 agrees at 7 bases. The sequenced sample consisted of naive CD4+ T cells from PBMCs. Subset denoted: CD45RA+ positively selected. The CDR3 DNA is TGCAGCGTAGGGTGGGAGGGAGAGACCCAGTACTTC. Its protein product is CSVGWEGETQYF.